Included here is one T cell receptor (beta chain) sequence, with context. Its antigen remains unknown. The source of the sample is a study of CD8+ T cells in alopecia areata. In the study overall: Treated patients were given oral tofacitinib, which was dosed at 5 to 10 mg twice daily. Notes on the study in general: With patients, TCR sharing proved less clear than in mice, a difference possibly related to HLA. Clonality in lesional scalp, especially alopecia totalis/universalis, exceeded that of normal scalp.

Peripheral blood and lesional scalp punch biopsies came from alopecia areata patients. CDR3 length: 15 residues. Trimming shortened V by 7 bases and J by 4 bases, and 17 bases separated the two germline ends. Germline values: CDR1 LNHDA, CDR2 SQIVND (reference sequence). cDNA prepared by RNA extraction and subsequent reverse transcription served as the template for sequencing. Using immunoSEQ multiplex PCR, the repertoire was profiled, and TCRdb retains in-frame clones only, with some absent. The sample lists approximately 5,400 clones, under 80% seen once, with about 11% in the top ten. The TCR comes from a human donor with alopecia areata. The sequencing used skin, collected at week 0. The chain links TRBV19 to TRBJ2-1; possible D gene TRBD2, 6 bases. The CDR3 coding sequence is TGTGCCAGTACCCTTGGGGGAGGCGGATACAATGAGCAGTTCTTC. This sequence encodes CASTLGGGGYNEQFF.